This note documents a single T cell receptor (beta chain) sequence. Its antigen is still unknown. Base qualities were left out, and no much larger clone turns up one base away. Collaborating institutions collected whole blood in K2EDTA tubes following their own protocols. For TCRbeta analysis, collaborator samples were shipped as frozen whole blood, as isolated PBMCs, or as DNA extracted from either sample type. A distance of 14 bases separates the germline ends of V and J, which lose 3 bases and 5 bases respectively. The CDR1 and CDR2 encoded by the germline V gene are SGHNT and YENEEA. The CDR3, cysteine through phenylalanine, is 14 amino acids long. Just CDR3 DNA is preserved here, 42 bases in frame from base 1. This sample stems from a study of blood T cell repertoires in COVID-19 (dated by TCRdb to about 2020). Background for the entire study: Collaborator samples came from the United States, Italy and Spain and covered acute and convalescent phases of COVID-19. The prospective study material was composed of cDNA or gDNA derived from T cells, B-cell-depleted T cells, or PBMCs. The sample metadata nearly always contained a de-identified subject ID, COVID-19 status, age in years and sex. The repertoires were made available in a free public database intended to serve as a resource for research on the immune response to SARS-CoV-2. Subjects who had been exposed to COVID-19, were actively infected with it, or had recovered from it provided the deeply sampled blood TCRbeta repertoires that made up the dataset. Samples were obtained from the ongoing ImmuneRACE study (first 160 participants) and from 950 to 1,500 subjects provided by 6 global collaborators. Where available, HLA class I and class II types were taken from metadata supplied by the sample provider and were not determined by assay-based typing. Overall results and qualifications from the work: The amount of clinical and demographic metadata varied by source and participant and was provided uncurated.

The immunoSEQ Assay, a bias-controlled multiplex PCR, was used to amplify TCRbeta CDR3 regions from genomic DNA. Per the source publication's procedure: The number of nucleated cells in each sample was estimated by amplification of reference gene primers within the assay. Sequence reads were collapsed and filtered to measure the absolute abundance of every unique TCRbeta CDR3 rearrangement. For each sample, productive Simpson clonality was calculated as the square root of Simpson's diversity index across productive rearrangements. As stored in TCRdb, this immuneACCESS dataset retains in-frame rearrangements with V and J assigned. A fraction of the clones does not appear; measured against another copy, unresolved V genes explain less than half of the discrepancy, and the remainder lacks a known reason. The DNA gave D and trimming, while V, J and clone size come from that table. Recorded for this sample are under 100,000 clones; around four fifths of them occurred a single time. Of the sample, over 15% falls within the top ten clones.

This chain is built from TRBV11-3 and TRBJ2-7; matching of 5 bases hints at TRBD1 as the D gene. The clonotype originates from a woman aged 60-75 years with acute or convalescent COVID-19. Specimen: peripheral blood. The nucleotides read TGTGCCAGCAGCTTTTCAGGGAATTTGAACGAGCAGTACTTC. It specifies CASSFSGNLNEQYF.